This T cell receptor beta chain was recorded in a study of blood T cell repertoires in COVID-19. Study summary: The origin of the acute and convalescent COVID-19 samples was the United States, Italy and Spain. Nucleic acid was either cDNA or gDNA, and it came from T cells, B-cell-depleted T cells, or PBMCs.

As originally analysed: Scientists estimated how many nucleated cells there were by amplifying reference gene primers. Clones were read by immunoSEQ multiplex PCR, and TCRdb kept only the in-frame ones, dropping some. V and J calls and clone size come straight from that table; D and trimming were deduced from the DNA. The table includes some 270,000 clones, approximately 88% detected once. CDR1 GTSNPN and CDR2 SVGIG come from the germline V gene (reference sequence). V was cut by 8 bases and J by 4 bases, with 14 bases left in between. The CDR3 is 12 residues long. This TCR was sampled from a middle-aged man with acute or convalescent COVID-19. The rearrangement uses TRBV30 and TRBJ1-2; the D gene is possibly TRBD1 (5 bases). The specimen sequenced was peripheral blood. CDR3 DNA sequence: TGTGCCGGACCTGACAGATCCTATGGCTACACCTTC. This encodes CAGPDRSYGYTF.